Reported below is one TCR beta chain. These data belong to a study of blood T cells in healthy people across ages. The germline V gene has CDR1 SGHTA and CDR2 FQGNSA. V shed 1 base, J shed 6 bases, and the junction held 8 bases outside the gene matches. This CDR3 region has 15 residues. It was with a sample-barcoded 5' primer and a J-beta primer mix that a second PCR of about 6 to 12 cycles was run. The yield of each sample was at least 3 million CDR3-containing paired-end reads. TCRdb used MiXCR to reprocess the 5' RACE reads, holding one entry per CDR3 protein. The sample shows 630,000 or so distinct CDR3 sequences, about 30% of them seen only once.

This chain uses TRBV7-2 with TRBJ1-2, with 7 positions matching TRBD1. The TCR comes from a woman older than 75 in good health. Material: blood. The CDR3 protein is CASSLGAGGTHGYTF. CDR3 DNA: TGTGCCAGCAGCTTAGGGGCAGGGGGGACCCATGGCTACACCTTC.